A selection of T cell receptor beta chains follows, all from one sample in a study of graft-versus-host responses after intestinal transplantation. Produced via immunoSEQ multiplex PCR; TCRdb's table is partial and in-frame only. The repertoire holds about 27,000 clones, with roughly four fifths as singletons. No cognate antigen is known for these TCRs. The sample was unstimulated CD8+ T cells sorted from spleen or lymph node cells, taken before transplant. These receptors originate from a human donor who was the organ donor for an intestinal transplant. CDR3s include the opening cysteine and the closing phenylalanine or tryptophan. D genes are given only for firm matches. Clone size, where shown, is once, few, many, or a class for clones that have expanded.

>TRBJ2-1|-|-|TRBV4-3|16
CASSQDRLSSYNEQFF
TGCGCCAGCAGCCAAGATCGACTGAGCTCCTACAATGAGCAGTTCTTC
>TRBJ1-3|-|-|TRBV30|15
CAWSVPDLSGNTIYF
TGTGCCTGGAGTGTACCTGATCTCTCTGGAAACACCATATATTTT
>TRBJ1-1|-|-|TRBV10-1|15
CASSASPGMNTEAFF
TGCGCCAGCAGCGCCTCGCCGGGGATGAACACTGAAGCTTTCTTT
>TRBJ2-7|-|-|TRBV28|13
CASSLAGPYEQYF
TGTGCCAGCAGTTTGGCAGGGCCGTACGAGCAGTACTTC
>TRBJ1-1|TRBD1|-|TRBV19|14
CASSFGTGRTEAFF
TGTGCCAGTAGTTTTGGGACAGGGAGGACTGAAGCTTTCTTT
>TRBJ2-2|-|-|TRBV10-2|16
CASSERLGLDTGELFF
TGCGCCAGCAGTGAGCGTCTGGGTTTGGACACCGGGGAGCTGTTTTTT
>TRBJ2-7|TRBD2|-|TRBV11-3|15
CASSLRWGGTYEQYF
TGTGCCAGCAGCTTACGGTGGGGGGGAACCTACGAGCAGTACTTC
>TRBJ2-1|-|-|TRBV4-2|18
CASSHTITPLAVYNEQFF
TGTGCCAGCAGCCATACTATAACCCCACTGGCGGTGTACAATGAGCAGTTCTTC
>TRBJ1-2|TRBD1|-|TRBV5-6|13
CASSFDRGPGYTF
TGTGCCAGCAGCTTTGACAGGGGTCCTGGCTACACCTTC
>TRBJ2-7|-|-|TRBV30|14
CAWSAGNPGRNLYF
TGTGCCTGGAGTGCCGGAAACCCGGGACGGAACCTTTACTTC
>TRBJ2-1|TRBD2|few|TRBV25-1|18
CASYGGMKVAGGGNEQFF
TGTGCCAGCTACGGGGGAATGAAGGTAGCGGGAGGGGGCAATGAGCAGTTCTTC
>TRBJ2-1|TRBD2|-|TRBV7-9|15
CASGLAGGPDNEQFF
TGTGCCAGCGGGTTAGCGGGAGGGCCCGACAATGAGCAGTTCTTC
>TRBJ1-1|TRBD1|-|TRBV7-9|17
CASSTPGQGGENTEAFF
TGTGCCAGCAGCACCCCCGGACAGGGCGGGGAGAACACTGAAGCTTTCTTT
>TRBJ2-7|-|once|TRBV29-1|12
CSVEVDSYEQYF
TGCAGCGTTGAAGTCGATTCCTACGAGCAGTACTTC
>TRBJ2-4|-|-|TRBV4-1|14
CASSLVWGGNIQYF
TGCGCCAGCAGCCTCGTATGGGGCGGAAACATTCAGTACTTC
>TRBJ2-2|-|-|TRBV12-5|16
CASGFGTREWTGELFF
TGTGCTAGTGGTTTCGGCACGAGAGAGTGGACCGGGGAGCTGTTTTTT
>TRBJ2-1|TRBD1|-|TRBV4-2|17
CASSPYERTGEGDEQFF
TGTGCCAGCAGCCCTTACGAGAGGACAGGGGAGGGGGATGAGCAGTTCTTC
>TRBJ1-1|-|-|TRBV4-1|16
CASSQEDGNLNTEAFF
TGCGCCAGCAGCCAAGAGGATGGCAACCTGAACACTGAAGCTTTCTTT
>TRBJ1-2|-|-|TRBV11-2|17
CASSLGGSTKLGYGYTF
TGTGCCAGCAGCTTAGGAGGGTCGACGAAACTGGGTTATGGCTACACCTTC
>TRBJ2-7|-|-|TRBV5-1|15
CASSLEIPSLGEQYF
TGCGCCAGCAGCTTGGAAATCCCATCATTAGGCGAGCAGTACTTC
>TRBJ1-2|-|-|TRBV6-4|15
CASSPQRHFPYGYTF
TGTGCCAGCAGTCCCCAGAGGCATTTTCCTTATGGCTACACCTTC
>TRBJ1-5|-|-|TRBV12-5|14
CASGLVQGNQPQHF
TGTGCTAGTGGTTTGGTACAGGGCAATCAGCCCCAGCATTTT
>TRBJ1-2|TRBD1|-|TRBV19|14
CASSKDRAVYGYTF
TGTGCCAGTAGCAAGGACAGGGCGGTCTATGGCTACACCTTC
>TRBJ2-1|-|-|TRBV29-1|13
CSAGGGSQNEQFF
TGCAGCGCTGGAGGTGGGAGTCAGAATGAGCAGTTCTTC
>TRBJ2-1|-|-|TRBV5-1|15
CASRPFGQTNEKQFF
TGCGCCAGCAGGCCCTTCGGACAGACCAATGAGAAGCAGTTCTTC
>TRBJ2-1|-|-|TRBV11-3|17
CASSLSVVAWKGNEQFF
TGTGCCAGCAGCTTATCCGTTGTGGCGTGGAAAGGCAATGAGCAGTTCTTC
>TRBJ1-4|-|-|TRBV28|16
CASKTTSQGLWEKLFF
TGTGCCAGCAAGACAACTTCTCAGGGGTTGTGGGAAAAACTGTTTTTT
>TRBJ2-7|-|-|TRBV19|13
CASSIADQVEQYF
TGTGCCAGTAGTATAGCCGATCAGGTAGAGCAGTACTTC
>TRBJ2-1|-|-|TRBV19|16
CASSLATPGGSHEQFF
TGTGCCAGTAGTTTGGCGACCCCCGGAGGGTCCCATGAGCAGTTCTTC
>TRBJ2-5|TRBD2|once|TRBV11-3|15
CASSLIGTSGETQYF
TGTGCCAGCAGCTTAATAGGCACTAGCGGAGAGACCCAGTACTTC
>TRBJ1-1|-|-|TRBV29-1|13
CSAGQLRNTEAFF
TGCAGCGCTGGACAGTTACGGAACACTGAAGCTTTCTTT
>TRBJ2-7|-|-|TRBV4-3|16
CASSPQDAISDYEQYF
TGCGCCAGCAGCCCGCAGGACGCGATTTCTGATTACGAGCAGTACTTC
>TRBJ1-2|TRBD1|-|TRBV14|14
CASSLTGWGYGYTF
TGTGCCAGCAGCCTGACAGGGTGGGGGTATGGCTACACCTTC
>TRBJ2-5|-|-|TRBV7-6|17
CASSLEKTGGEQETQYF
TGTGCCAGCAGCTTAGAGAAGACAGGAGGGGAACAAGAGACCCAGTACTTC
>TRBJ2-1|TRBD1|-|TRBV5-6|16
CASSSGQGSLYNEQFF
TGTGCCAGCAGCAGCGGACAGGGGAGCTTATACAATGAGCAGTTCTTC
>TRBJ2-1|TRBD1|-|TRBV5-1|15
CASSLRDRVYNEQFF
TGCGCCAGCAGCCTCCGGGACAGGGTATACAATGAGCAGTTCTTC
>TRBJ1-1|-|-|TRBV6-5|16
CASSYGDRGLLSEAFF
TGTGCCAGCAGTTACGGGGACCGGGGGCTCCTCTCTGAAGCTTTCTTT
>TRBJ2-3|-|-|TRBV10-3|13
CAISEESTDTQYF
TGTGCCATCAGTGAGGAGTCCACAGATACGCAGTATTTT
>TRBJ2-7|-|-|TRBV7-8|13
CASSFGADYEQYF
TGTGCCAGCAGCTTCGGAGCGGATTACGAGCAGTACTTC
>TRBJ1-1|-|few|TRBV5-1|14
CASSLDGGSTEAFF
TGCGCCAGCAGCTTGGATGGGGGGTCCACTGAAGCTTTCTTT
>TRBJ2-7|-|-|TRBV7-8|12
CASSLDPNEQYF
TGTGCCAGCAGCTTAGACCCCAACGAGCAGTACTTC
>TRBJ1-1|-|-|TRBV2|14
CASSEFGLNTEAFF
TGTGCCAGCAGTGAATTCGGGTTGAACACTGAAGCTTTCTTT
>TRBJ2-7|-|-|TRBV9|13
CASSLRQASEQYF
TGTGCCAGCAGCCTGCGGCAGGCTAGCGAGCAGTACTTC
>TRBJ2-3|TRBD1|-|TRBV13|17
CASSLIFRQGGTDTQYF
TGTGCCAGCAGCTTAATCTTCCGACAGGGGGGCACAGATACGCAGTATTTT
>TRBJ1-6|TRBD1|-|TRBV6-9|14
CASRTGQYNSPLHF
TGTGCCAGCCGGACGGGACAGTATAATTCACCCCTCCACTTT
>TRBJ2-6|-|-|TRBV7-9|15
CASSFGDSGANVLTF
TGTGCCAGCAGCTTTGGGGACTCCGGGGCCAACGTCCTGACTTTC
>TRBJ1-1|-|-|TRBV9|16
CASSVLAVPMNTEAFF
TGTGCCAGCAGCGTGTTGGCCGTTCCGATGAACACTGAAGCTTTCTTT
>TRBJ1-1|-|-|TRBV13|16
CASSLSSRELNTEAFF
TGTGCCAGCAGCCTCTCCTCCAGGGAATTGAACACTGAAGCTTTCTTT
>TRBJ1-6|-|-|TRBV5-4|13
CASSPGTLRPLHF
TGTGCCAGCAGCCCCGGCACCCTGCGGCCCCTCCACTTT